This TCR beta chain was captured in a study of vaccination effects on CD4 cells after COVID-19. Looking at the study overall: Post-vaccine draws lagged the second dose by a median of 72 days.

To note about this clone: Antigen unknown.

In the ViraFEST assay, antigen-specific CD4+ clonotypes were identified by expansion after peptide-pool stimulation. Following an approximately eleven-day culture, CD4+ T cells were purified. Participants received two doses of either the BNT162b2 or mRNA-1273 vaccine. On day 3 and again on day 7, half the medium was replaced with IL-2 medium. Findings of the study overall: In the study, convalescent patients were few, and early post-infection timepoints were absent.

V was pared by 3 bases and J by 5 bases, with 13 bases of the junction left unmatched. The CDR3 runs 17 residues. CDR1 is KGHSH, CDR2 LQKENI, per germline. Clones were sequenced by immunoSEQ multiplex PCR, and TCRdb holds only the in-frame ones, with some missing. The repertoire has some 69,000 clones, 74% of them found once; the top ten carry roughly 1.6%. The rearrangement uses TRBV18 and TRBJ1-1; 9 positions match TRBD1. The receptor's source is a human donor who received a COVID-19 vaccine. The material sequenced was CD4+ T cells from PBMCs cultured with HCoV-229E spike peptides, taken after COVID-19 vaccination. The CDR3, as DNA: TGTGCCAGCTCACCGGTTACTGGGACAGGGATAATGACTGAAGCTTTCTTT. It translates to CASSPVTGTGIMTEAFF.